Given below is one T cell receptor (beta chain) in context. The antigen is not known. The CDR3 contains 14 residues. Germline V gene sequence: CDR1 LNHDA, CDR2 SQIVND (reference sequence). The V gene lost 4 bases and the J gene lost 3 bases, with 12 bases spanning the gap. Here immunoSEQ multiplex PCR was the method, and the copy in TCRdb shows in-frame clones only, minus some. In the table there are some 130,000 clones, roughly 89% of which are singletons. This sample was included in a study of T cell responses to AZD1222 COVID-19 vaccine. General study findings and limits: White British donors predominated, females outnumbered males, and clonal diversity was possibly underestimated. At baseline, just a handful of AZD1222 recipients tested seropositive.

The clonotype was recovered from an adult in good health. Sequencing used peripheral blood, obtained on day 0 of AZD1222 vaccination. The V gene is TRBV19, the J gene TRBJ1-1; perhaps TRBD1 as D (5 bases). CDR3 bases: TGTGCCAGTAGTAACCAGATAGGGGACACTGAAGCTTTCTTT. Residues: CASSNQIGDTEAFF.